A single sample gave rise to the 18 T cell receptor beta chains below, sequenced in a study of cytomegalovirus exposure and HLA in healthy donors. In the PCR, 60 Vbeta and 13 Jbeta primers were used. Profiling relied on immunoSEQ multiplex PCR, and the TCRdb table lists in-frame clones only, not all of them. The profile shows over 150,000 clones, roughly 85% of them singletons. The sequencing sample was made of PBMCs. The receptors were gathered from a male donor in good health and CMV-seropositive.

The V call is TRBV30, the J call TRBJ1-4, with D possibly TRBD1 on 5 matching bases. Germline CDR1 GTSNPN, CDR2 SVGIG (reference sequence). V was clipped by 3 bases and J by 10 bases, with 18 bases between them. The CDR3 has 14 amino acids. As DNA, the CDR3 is TGTGCCTGGAGGCTGGCGGCAGGGTCTGGAAAACTGTTTTTT. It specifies CAWRLAAGSGKLFF.

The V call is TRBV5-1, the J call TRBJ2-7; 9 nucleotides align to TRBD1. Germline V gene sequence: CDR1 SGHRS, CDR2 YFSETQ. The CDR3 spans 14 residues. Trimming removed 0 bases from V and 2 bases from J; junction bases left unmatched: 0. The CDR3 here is CASSLDRGPYEQYF. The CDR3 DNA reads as TGCGCCAGCAGCTTGGACAGGGGGCCCTACGAGCAGTACTTC.

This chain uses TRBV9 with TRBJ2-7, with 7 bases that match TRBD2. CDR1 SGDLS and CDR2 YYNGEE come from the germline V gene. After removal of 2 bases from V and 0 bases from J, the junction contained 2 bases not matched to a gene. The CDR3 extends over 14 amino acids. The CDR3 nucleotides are TGTGCCAGCAGCGTGGGGAGGGCCTCCTACGAGCAGTACTTC. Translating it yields CASSVGRASYEQYF.

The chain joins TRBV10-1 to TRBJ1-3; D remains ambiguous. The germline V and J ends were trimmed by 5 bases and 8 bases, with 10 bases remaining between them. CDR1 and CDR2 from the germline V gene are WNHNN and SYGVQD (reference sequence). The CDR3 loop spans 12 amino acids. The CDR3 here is CASSPSSDTIYF. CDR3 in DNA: TGCGCCAGCAGTCCCTCCTCGGACACCATATATTTT.

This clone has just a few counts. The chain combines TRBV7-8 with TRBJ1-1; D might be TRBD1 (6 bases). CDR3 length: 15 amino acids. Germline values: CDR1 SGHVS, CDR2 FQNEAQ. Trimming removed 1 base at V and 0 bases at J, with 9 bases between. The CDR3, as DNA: TGTGCCAGCAGCTTAGTTGACAGGATGAACACTGAAGCTTTCTTT. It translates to CASSLVDRMNTEAFF.

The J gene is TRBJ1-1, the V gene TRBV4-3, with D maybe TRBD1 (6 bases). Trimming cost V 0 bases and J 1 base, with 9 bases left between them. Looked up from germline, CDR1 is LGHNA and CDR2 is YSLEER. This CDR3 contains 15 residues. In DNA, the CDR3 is TGCGCCAGCAGCCAAGAGGGGACACCGAACACTGAAGCTTTCTTT. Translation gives CASSQEGTPNTEAFF.

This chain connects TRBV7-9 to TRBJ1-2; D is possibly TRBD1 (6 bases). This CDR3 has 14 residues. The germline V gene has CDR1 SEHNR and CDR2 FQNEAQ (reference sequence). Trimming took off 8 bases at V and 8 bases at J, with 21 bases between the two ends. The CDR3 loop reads CASDREGGGDGYTF. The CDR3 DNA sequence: TGTGCCAGCGACCGGGAGGGGGGCGGGGACGGCTACACCTTC.

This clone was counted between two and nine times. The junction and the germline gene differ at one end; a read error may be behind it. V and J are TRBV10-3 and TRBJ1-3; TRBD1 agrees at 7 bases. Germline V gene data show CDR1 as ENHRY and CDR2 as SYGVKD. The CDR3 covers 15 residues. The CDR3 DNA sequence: TGTGTCATCAGTTCAAACAGGGGCTCTGGAAACACCATATATTTT. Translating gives CVISSNRGSGNTIYF.

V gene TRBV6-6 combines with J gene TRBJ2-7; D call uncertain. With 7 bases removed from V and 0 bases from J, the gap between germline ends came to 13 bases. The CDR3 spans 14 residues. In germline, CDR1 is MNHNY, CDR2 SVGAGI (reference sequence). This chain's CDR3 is CASKFLVGSYEQYF. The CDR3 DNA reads TGTGCCAGCAAATTCCTCGTCGGCTCCTACGAGCAGTACTTC.

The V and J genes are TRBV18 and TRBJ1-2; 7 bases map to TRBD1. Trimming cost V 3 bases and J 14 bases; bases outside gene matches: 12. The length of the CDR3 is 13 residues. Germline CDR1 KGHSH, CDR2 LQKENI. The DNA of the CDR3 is TGTGCCAGCTCACCCACGACAGGGCAGCCACCGACCTTC. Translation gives CASSPTTGQPPTF.

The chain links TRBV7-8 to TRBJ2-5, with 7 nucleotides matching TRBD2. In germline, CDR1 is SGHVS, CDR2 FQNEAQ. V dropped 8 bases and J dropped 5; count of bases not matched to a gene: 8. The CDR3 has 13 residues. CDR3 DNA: TGTGCCAGCCACCCGGGCGGGAGTGAGACCCAGTACTTC. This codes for CASHPGGSETQYF.

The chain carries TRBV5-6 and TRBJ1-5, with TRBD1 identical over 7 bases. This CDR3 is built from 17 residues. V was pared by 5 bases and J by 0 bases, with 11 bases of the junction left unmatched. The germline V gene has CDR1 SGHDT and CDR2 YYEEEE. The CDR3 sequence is CASSLKGARNSNQPQHF. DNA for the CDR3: TGTGCCAGCAGTCTTAAGGGGGCCCGAAATAGCAATCAGCCCCAGCATTTT.

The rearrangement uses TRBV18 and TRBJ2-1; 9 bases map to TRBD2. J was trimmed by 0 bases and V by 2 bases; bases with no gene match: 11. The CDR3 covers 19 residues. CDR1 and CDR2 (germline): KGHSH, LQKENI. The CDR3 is CASSPTGLAVLSSYNEQFF. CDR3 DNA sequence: TGTGCCAGCTCACCAACGGGACTAGCTGTTCTTAGCTCCTACAATGAGCAGTTCTTC.

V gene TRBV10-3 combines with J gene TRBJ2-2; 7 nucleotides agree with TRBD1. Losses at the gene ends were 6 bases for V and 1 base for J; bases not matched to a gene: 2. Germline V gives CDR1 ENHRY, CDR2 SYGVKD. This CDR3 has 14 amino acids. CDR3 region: CAIRRTGNTGELFF. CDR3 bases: TGTGCCATCAGACGGACAGGGAACACCGGGGAGCTGTTTTTT.

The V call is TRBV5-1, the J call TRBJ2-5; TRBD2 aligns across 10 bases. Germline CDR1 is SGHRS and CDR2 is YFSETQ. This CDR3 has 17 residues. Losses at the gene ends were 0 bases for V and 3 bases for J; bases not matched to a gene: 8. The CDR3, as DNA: TGCGCCAGCAGCTTGGATCCTAGCGGGGGATTAAAAGAGACCCAGTACTTC. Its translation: CASSLDPSGGLKETQYF.

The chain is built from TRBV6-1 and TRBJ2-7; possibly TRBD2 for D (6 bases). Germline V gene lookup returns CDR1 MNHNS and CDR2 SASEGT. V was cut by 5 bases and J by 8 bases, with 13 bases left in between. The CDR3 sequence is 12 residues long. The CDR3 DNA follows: TGTGCCAGCAGTTCGGGACGGGAGCAGCAGTACTTC. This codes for CASSSGREQQYF.

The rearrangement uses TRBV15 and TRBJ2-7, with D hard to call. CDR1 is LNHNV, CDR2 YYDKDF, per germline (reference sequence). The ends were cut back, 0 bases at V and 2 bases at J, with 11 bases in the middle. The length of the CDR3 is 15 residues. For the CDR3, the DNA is TGTGCCACCAGCAGAGAAGGTAGCACAACCTACGAGCAGTACTTC. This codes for CATSREGSTTYEQYF.

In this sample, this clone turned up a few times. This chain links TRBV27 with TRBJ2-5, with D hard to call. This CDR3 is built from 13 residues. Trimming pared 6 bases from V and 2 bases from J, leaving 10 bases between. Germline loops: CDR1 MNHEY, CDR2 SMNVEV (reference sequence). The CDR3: CASRDFTQETQYF. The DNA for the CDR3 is TGTGCCAGCAGAGATTTTACTCAAGAGACCCAGTACTTC.